The rows below give T cell receptor beta chains drawn from one sample of a study of siplizumab effects on memory and regulatory T cells. TCRdb's copy holds only in-frame clones and misses some; the assay was immunoSEQ multiplex PCR. This sample yields fewer than 130,000 clones, of which 80% to 95% are seen a single time; roughly 1.4% belongs to the top ten. Sequencing used CD4+ T cells sorted from blood. These receptors came from a human donor in good health. Both conserved end residues are part of each CDR3. D genes are given only for firm matches. The size entry is marked missing in some rows and otherwise reads once, few, many or a size class.

d_call j_call v_call clone_size cdr3_aa cdr3_nt
. TRBJ1-1 TRBV5-1 . CASSLGGTEAEAFF TGCGCCAGCAGCTTGGGAGGGACTGAGGCTGAAGCTTTCTTT
. TRBJ2-1 TRBV4-2 . CASSSAGQTNEQFF TGTGCCAGCAGCTCAGCCGGCCAGACCAATGAGCAGTTCTTC
. TRBJ1-4 TRBV4-1 . CASSQVLGEKLFF TGCGCCAGCAGCCAAGTATTAGGAGAAAAACTGTTTTTT
. TRBJ2-7 TRBV29-1 . CSVASQESYEQYF TGCAGCGTTGCCAGCCAGGAATCCTACGAGCAGTACTTC
TRBD1 TRBJ1-4 TRBV6-5 . CASSSGQASNEKLFF TGTGCCAGCAGTTCGGGACAGGCTTCTAATGAAAAACTGTTTTTT
. TRBJ2-7 TRBV7-8 . CASSPKRYREDEQYF TGTGCCAGCAGCCCGAAACGATACAGAGAGGACGAGCAGTACTTC
TRBD1 TRBJ2-5 TRBV5-1 . CASSAGTGQETQYF TGCGCCAGCAGCGCAGGGACAGGCCAAGAGACCCAGTACTTC
. TRBJ1-4 TRBV19 . CASSILGQGGEKLFF TGTGCCAGTAGTATCCTGGGGCAGGGTGGCGAAAAACTGTTTTTT
TRBD1 TRBJ2-1 TRBV6-5 . CASSSQGQGPYNEQFF TGTGCCAGCAGTTCCCAGGGACAGGGGCCGTACAATGAGCAGTTCTTC
. TRBJ2-2 TRBV5-1 . CASSLVAGDNTGELFF TGCGCCAGCAGCTTGGTGGCAGGGGATAACACCGGGGAGCTGTTTTTT
. TRBJ2-3 TRBV25-1 . CASSRRSATDTQYF TGTGCCAGCAGTCGTCGGAGTGCCACAGATACGCAGTATTTT
. TRBJ1-2 TRBV19 few CASTNLRGQSNYGYTF TGTGCCAGTACCAACCTTAGAGGACAGAGTAACTATGGCTACACCTTC
. TRBJ2-6 TRBV7-9 once CASSLNWGSGANVLTF TGTGCCAGCAGCTTAAACTGGGGCTCTGGGGCCAACGTCCTGACTTTC
. TRBJ1-4 TRBV30 . CACGRTEEEKLFF TGTGCCTGCGGAAGGACAGAGGAGGAAAAACTGTTTTTT
. TRBJ1-4 TRBV6-5 . CASSEGPGPLFF TGTGCCAGCAGTGAAGGGCCGGGCCCTTTGTTTTTT
. TRBJ2-7 TRBV7-8 . CASSLDGAGTYSYEQYF TGTGCCAGCAGCTTAGATGGGGCAGGAACTTACTCCTACGAGCAGTACTTC
TRBD2 TRBJ2-5 TRBV18 . CASSPRNLLAGGGETQYF TGTGCCAGCTCACCACGAAACCTACTAGCGGGGGGCGGTGAGACCCAGTACTTC
. TRBJ2-1 TRBV7-6 . CASSRGPQSEQFF TGTGCCAGCAGCCGGGGACCCCAAAGTGAGCAGTTCTTC
TRBD2 TRBJ2-5 TRBV6-4 . CASSDSYGGASGTQYF TGTGCCAGCAGTGACTCTTACGGGGGGGCAAGCGGGACCCAGTACTTC
. TRBJ2-1 TRBV6-1 . CASSEPGRTNEQFF TGTGCCAGCAGTGAACCGGGACGCACAAATGAGCAGTTCTTC